The 11 T cell receptor beta chains reported below all come from one sample, sequenced in a study of response to subunit inactivated influenza vaccine (dated by TCRdb to the late 2010s). Library prep was done by RT-PCR. TCRdb shows the sequencer as Illumina HiSeq 2500. TCRdb reprocessing: public reads trimmed at Q25 with fastp, clones called with MiXCR, in-frame beta chains kept. Every distinct CDR3 protein forms one entry, paired with its most common genes and DNA. The sample table contains 650,000 to 800,000 distinct CDR3 sequences; only one count was recorded for about 15% of them. Approximately 7% of the sample is taken by the ten largest. The input for sequencing was PBMCs from blood, taken approximately 15 days before vaccination. These receptors were collected from a man between 50 and 59 years old who received an inactivated influenza vaccine. Donor details come from another sample of the same person, matched by shared clones.

This clonotype was counted between two and nine times. The chain links TRBV7-6 to TRBJ1-1; D gene unclear. Trimming took off 6 bases at V and 1 base at J, with 12 bases between the two ends. The CDR3 is 14 amino acids. From germline, CDR1 is SGHVS and CDR2 FNYEAQ. CDR3 protein: CASRRMRGNTEAFF. The CDR3, as DNA: TGTGCCAGCAGACGAATGCGAGGGAACACTGAAGCTTTCTTT. The full variable domain, completed using reference TRBV7-6 and TRBJ1-1, is GAGVSQSPRYKVTKRGQDVALRCDPISGHVSLYWYRQALGQGPEFLTYFNYEAQQDKSGLPNDRFSAERPEGSISTLTIQRTEQRDSAMYRCASRRMRGNTEAFFGQGTRLTVV.

This clonotype was seen at least ten times. This rearrangement joins TRBV7-8 to TRBJ2-5; 9 bases map to TRBD1. From germline, CDR1 is SGHVS and CDR2 FQNEAQ. V trimming: 5 bases; J trimming: 4 bases; junction bases outside the gene matches: 11. CDR3 length equals 16 residues. CDR3 sequence: CASSPLGQGPAETQYF. The CDR3 coding sequence is TGTGCCAGCAGCCCTCTTGGACAGGGGCCTGCAGAGACCCAGTACTTC.

This clonotype has more than one count but fewer than ten. The chain combines TRBV7-2 with TRBJ2-1; TRBD2 matches 7 bases. V lost 0 bases, J lost 0 bases, and 8 bases stayed unmatched. This CDR3 is 18 amino acids long. Germline lookup yields CDR1 SGHTA and CDR2 FQGNSA. The CDR3, as DNA: TGTGCCAGCAGCTTAGCGGCTAGCGGAGAGAGCTCCTACAATGAGCAGTTCTTC. This translates into CASSLAASGESSYNEQFF.

This clonotype showed up just a few times. The genes are TRBV5-5 and TRBJ2-7; D may be TRBD1 (5 bases). V was clipped by 1 base and J by 3 bases, with 11 bases between them. Germline CDR1 SGHKS, CDR2 YYEKEE (reference sequence). The CDR3 sequence is 14 residues long. The CDR3 is CASSLKTVFYEQYF. Here the CDR3 DNA reads TGTGCCAGCAGCTTGAAGACAGTTTTCTACGAGCAGTACTTC.

This clonotype has a count of ten or more. The V gene is TRBV4-3, the J gene TRBJ2-7; no firm D call. The germline V gene has CDR1 LGHNA and CDR2 YSLEER. V was trimmed by 2 bases and J by 3 bases, leaving 14 bases between them. The length of the CDR3 is 15 residues. In nucleotides, the CDR3 is TGCGCCAGCAGCCAACGAAGGGAAGGAAACTACGAGCAGTACTTC. Translating it yields CASSQRREGNYEQYF.

This chain uses TRBV27 with TRBJ2-1, with a tentative D call TRBD1 (8 bases). The CDR3 runs 16 residues. Germline loops: CDR1 MNHEY, CDR2 SMNVEV (reference sequence). Trimming pared 2 bases from V and 7 bases from J, leaving 18 bases between. CDR3 in DNA: TGTGCCAGCAGTTTAAGGAACAGGGGGGGTAGGAATGAGCAGTTCTTC. Residues: CASSLRNRGGRNEQFF.

This clonotype was found a few times. The chain couples TRBV2 to TRBJ2-1, with D unclear. V lost 5 bases to trimming and J lost 10 bases, with 9 bases between them. CDR1 is SNHLY, CDR2 FYNNEI, per germline. The CDR3 loop spans 11 amino acids. DNA of the CDR3: TGTGCCAGCAGTCCGAAGTGGGAGCAGTTCTTC. It specifies CASSPKWEQFF.

The sample holds a few counts of this clonotype. The V gene is TRBV28, the J gene TRBJ2-7; D ambiguous. There are 15 residues in the CDR3. The germline V gene has CDR1 MDHEN and CDR2 SYDVKM. The V gene lost 6 bases and the J gene lost 3 bases, with 18 bases spanning the gap. CDR3 region: CASRQTQNSFYEQYF. In DNA, the CDR3 is TGTGCCAGCAGACAGACACAAAACAGCTTCTACGAGCAGTACTTC.

The table lists this clonotype with a few counts. CDR3 nucleotide sequence: TGTGCCAGCAGCCAAGACAGGGCCAGGATTACTGAAGCTTTCTTT. This sequence encodes CASSQDRARITEAFF. The V gene is TRBV4-2, the J gene TRBJ1-1; a weak D match, TRBD1 (5 bases). Per germline, CDR1 LGHNA and CDR2 YNFKEQ. Trimming took 0 bases from V and 5 from J, leaving 13 bases between them. The CDR3 is 15 residues long.

A note on this clonotype: Sequence at one end of the junction differs from germline and may be a read error. The chain has TRBV3-1 and TRBJ1-3, with D uncertain. The germline CDR1 and CDR2 sequences are LGHDT and YNNKEL (reference sequence). The CDR3 is 15 residues long. The CDR3 DNA follows: TGTGCCAGCAGCTGGACCAGGCGCTCTGGAAACACCAAATATTTT. Protein sequence: CASSWTRRSGNTKYF. Using reference TRBV3-1 and TRBJ1-3 for the parts outside the CDR3, the full variable domain is DTAVSQTPKYLVTQMGNDKSIKCEQNLGHDTMYWYKQDSKKFLKIMFSYNNKELIINETVPNRFSPKSPDKAHLNLHINSLELGDSAVYFCASSWTRRSGNTKYFGEGSWLTVV.

This clonotype was seen a handful of times. This chain uses TRBV12-5 with TRBJ2-1; no definite D call. Germline loops: CDR1 LGHNT, CDR2 FRNRAP. The V end lost 1 base, the J end lost 5 bases, and 6 bases lay between the germline ends. CDR3 length equals 13 residues. CDR3 sequence reads: CASGLDLHNEQFF. CDR3 in DNA: TGTGCTAGTGGTTTGGACCTTCACAATGAGCAGTTCTTC.